The present TCR beta chain was sequenced within a study of monozygotic twins with inflammatory bowel disease. The RNA usage for each TCR library was roughly 3,700 ng of total RNA. TCRdb processed the 5' RACE reads again and assigns one entry to each CDR3 protein, with no DNA. This listing includes approximately 330,000 distinct CDR3 sequences. The template was total RNA from whole blood, with no T cell sorting. Regarding this clonotype: The antigen remains unidentified.

The CDR3 has 18 residues. Germline V gene data show CDR1 as LGHNA and CDR2 as YNFKEQ. Study outcomes and limitations: Immunosuppressive treatment differences may have increased patient repertoire variability. Repertoire similarity did not separate concordant from discordant twins, possibly from limited power.

Material for sequencing was blood. The chain employs TRBV4-2 and TRBJ2-6; the TRBD2 assignment by TCRdb is unverifiable without DNA. This clonotype was sampled from a human donor with ulcerative colitis or Crohn's disease, or a healthy co-twin of an affected twin (not recorded which). The chain's CDR3 is CASSQGPSGRTTSYVLTF.